Included here is one T cell receptor beta chain sequence, with context. Its antigen is as yet unknown. In germline, CDR1 is SGHDT, CDR2 YYEEEE. The CDR3 length is 14 residues. The ends were cut back, 10 bases at V and 2 bases at J, with 17 bases in the middle. Method: immunoSEQ multiplex PCR; TCRdb's copy keeps in-frame clones and lacks some. Seen here are about 14,000 clones, 65% to 80% observed once, and the top ten hold 3.2%. Documented time point: after neoadjuvant nivolumab, at surgical resection. The sample comes from a study of neoadjuvant anti-PD-1 for oral cavity cancer. Overall study findings and caveats: Higher pretreatment blood Treg/Th17 ratios correlated with higher pretreatment blood and lower post-treatment tumor TCRbeta clonality.

The sequences come from PBMCs, collected after nivolumab (anti-PD-1) treatment. The gene calls are TRBV5-6 and TRBJ2-3; possibly TRBD1 or TRBD2 for D (5 bases each). The TCR comes from a person aged 35 to 85 with oral cavity squamous cell carcinoma. Written as DNA, the CDR3 is TGTGCCTCCCGGGAAGGGGTTCTCACAGATACGCAGTATTTT. Protein sequence: CASREGVLTDTQYF. The full variable domain, with the rest looked up from reference TRBV5-6 and TRBJ2-3, is DAGVTQSPTHLIKTRGQQVTLRCSPKSGHDTVSWYQQALGQGPQFIFQYYEEEERQRGNFPDRFSGHQFPNYSSELNVNALLLGDSALYLCASREGVLTDTQYFGPGTRLTVL.